This TCR beta chain was identified in a study of stem cell transplantation in POMP-related autoinflammatory disease. Study at large: Before transplant, CD4+ T cells skewed naive and CD8+ proportions were low. Neutrophil and platelet engraftment from the graft donor was 100% through one year after transplant.

The CDR3 length is 13 residues. Trimming took off 5 bases at V and 5 bases at J, with 12 bases between the two ends. Germline CDR1 reads PRHDT; CDR2 reads FYEKMQ (reference sequence). General observations from the study: Fewer unique TRB V-J gene pairings were identified in patients with PRAID.

Libraries were prepared by immunoSEQ multiplex PCR; TCRdb keeps only in-frame clonotypes and omits some of them. The sample lists some 69,000 clones; more than 75% were seen once. As regards this clone: The antigen is not known.

This receptor was taken from a human patient with POMP-related autoinflammation and immune dysregulation (PRAID). Some T cells may possibly be graft donor cells. The V gene is TRBV13, the J gene TRBJ2-5; TRBD2 might be the D (5 bases). The sample consisted of CD4+ T cells from PBMCs, taken after stem cell transplantation. The CDR3 region is CASSHRGQETQYF. In DNA form, the CDR3 reads TGTGCCAGCAGCCATCGGGGTCAGGAGACCCAGTACTTC.